The following is a T cell receptor beta chain sequence with its context. Relative to the germline gene, one junction end is altered; a read error may explain this. The entry originates in a study of control samples from healthy donors and cancer patients. TCRdb's table, derived via immunoSEQ multiplex PCR, lists solely in-frame clones and lacks some. This table holds 120,000 to 150,000 clones, 75% to 90% found once. Germline CDR1 reads MGHDK; CDR2 reads SYGVNS. The CDR3 extends over 14 amino acids. The source of this sequence is a woman aged 30 to 39 in good health. This chain links TRBV25-1 with TRBJ2-1; tentative D call: TRBD1 (6 bases). The sequencing input was blood. As DNA, the CDR3 is TGTGCCAGCAGACAGGGTAGCGTGTACACTGAGCAGTTCTTC. It translates to CASRQGSVYTEQFF.